The 18 T cell receptor beta chains in this list originate from one sample, sequenced in a study of shared clonotypes between healthy human individuals. The data were produced by immunoSEQ multiplex PCR, yet TCRdb's version contains in-frame clones alone and is incomplete. The table shows about 770,000 clones, with roughly 72% occurring only once. The sequencing input was memory CD4+ T cells sorted from blood. The subset here: CD45RA-negative fraction. These receptors all stem from a woman aged 25 to 39 in good health.

J is TRBJ2-5 and V is TRBV5-6; 8 bases match TRBD1. CDR3 length: 15 residues. Per the germline V gene, CDR1 is SGHDT and CDR2 is YYEEEE. V was clipped by 0 bases and J by 2 bases; unmatched bases: 3. DNA of the CDR3: TGTGCCAGCAGCTTGGCCAGGGGGCTACAAGAGACCCAGTACTTC. Its translation: CASSLARGLQETQYF. Complete variable domain (other parts from reference TRBV5-6 and TRBJ2-5): DAGVTQSPTHLIKTRGQQVTLRCSPKSGHDTVSWYQQALGQGPQFIFQYYEEEERQRGNFPDRFSGHQFPNYSSELNVNALLLGDSALYLCASSLARGLQETQYFGPGTRLLVL.

The chain has TRBV29-1 and TRBJ2-7, with 11 bases that match TRBD2. This CDR3 spans 14 amino acids. The V gene end was trimmed by 5 bases and the J gene end by 3 bases; junction bases not matched to a gene: 6. Germline V gives CDR1 SQVTM, CDR2 ANQGSEA. CDR3 nucleotides: TGCAGCGTTAGCCCCGGGACTAGCGGCTACGAGCAGTACTTC. This translates into CSVSPGTSGYEQYF.

The V call is TRBV2, the J call TRBJ1-3, with D maybe TRBD1 (5 bases). This CDR3 contains 14 residues. Germline CDR1 reads SNHLY; CDR2 reads FYNNEI. V gave up 0 bases and J gave up 7 bases, with 10 bases separating them. In DNA form, the CDR3 reads TGTGCCAGCAGTGAAGCCCAGGGTGATAACACCATATATTTT. Translated, it gives CASSEAQGDNTIYF.

The V and J genes are TRBV7-2 and TRBJ2-7; 8 positions agree with TRBD2. With V trimmed by 3 bases and J by 2 bases, 3 bases remained unmatched. The length of the CDR3 is 14 residues. Germline V CDR1 and CDR2: SGHTA, FQGNSA. Here the CDR3 DNA reads TGTGCCAGCAGCTTCCTAGCGGGTCCCTACGAGCAGTACTTC. It encodes CASSFLAGPYEQYF.

V and J are TRBV29-1 and TRBJ2-1; D not resolved. Germline V gene sequence: CDR1 SQVTM, CDR2 ANQGSEA. The CDR3 totals 14 residues. V was shortened by 3 bases and J by 0 bases, with 9 bases between the two germline ends. In DNA form, the CDR3 reads TGCAGCGTTGATCTCCCGAACTCCTACAATGAGCAGTTCTTC. Amino acids: CSVDLPNSYNEQFF.

The chain joins TRBV5-5 to TRBJ2-2, with no clear D. V lost 0 bases to trimming and J lost 4 bases, with 7 bases between them. The CDR3 contains 14 residues. Germline V gene data show CDR1 as SGHKS and CDR2 as YYEKEE (reference sequence). The CDR3 spells CASSLGRLTGELFF. In nucleotides, the CDR3 is TGTGCCAGCAGCTTGGGACGGCTCACCGGGGAGCTGTTTTTT.

This sequence joins TRBV6-1 and TRBJ1-2; TRBD1 matches 8 bases. CDR3 length equals 14 residues. Per the germline V gene, CDR1 is MNHNS and CDR2 is SASEGT. Unmatched junction bases numbered 4, after V lost 3 bases and J lost 4 bases. In nucleotides, the CDR3 is TGTGCCAGCAGTGAGGACAGGGAGGTCTATGGCTACACCTTC. It codes for CASSEDREVYGYTF.

The chain employs TRBV19 and TRBJ1-5; 9 bases align to TRBD1. Germline CDR1 is LNHDA and CDR2 is SQIVND (reference sequence). The J segment lost 2 bases and the V segment lost 6 bases, leaving 8 bases of the junction unmatched. The CDR3 is made up of 16 amino acids. Written as DNA, the CDR3 is TGTGCCAGTAGGAAACAGGGGGCCGGCGGCAATCAGCCCCAGCATTTT. Protein: CASRKQGAGGNQPQHF.

This chain uses TRBV4-1 with TRBJ2-3; 8 nucleotides match TRBD2. V lost 1 base and J lost 11; bases outside the gene matches: 17. This CDR3 region has 17 residues. The germline gives CDR1 MGHRA, CDR2 YSYEKL. The CDR3 DNA follows: TGCGCCAGCAGCCAAGTGGTCGGGAGGGAAAAGAGGGTATTGCAGTATTTT. Encoded protein: CASSQVVGREKRVLQYF.

This chain uses TRBV18 with TRBJ2-7; 10 bases fit TRBD2. CDR3 length: 15 amino acids. With V trimmed by 6 bases and J by 4 bases, 9 bases remained unmatched. Germline-derived CDR1 and CDR2 are KGHSH and LQKENI. CDR3 DNA sequence: TGTGCCAGCTCGGAAGGACTAGCGGAGGCATACGAGCAGTACTTC. Protein: CASSEGLAEAYEQYF.

This chain links TRBV20-1 with TRBJ2-7; D is unclear. Per germline, CDR1 DFQATT and CDR2 SNEGSKA (reference sequence). This CDR3 contains 11 residues. Trimming shortened V by 8 bases and J by 3 bases, and 11 bases separated the two germline ends. The CDR3 is CSIGPDYEQYF. The CDR3 DNA reads TGCAGTATTGGTCCCGACTACGAGCAGTACTTC.

The CDR3 is CASSPTLSGNTIYF. The DNA of the CDR3 is TGTGCCAGCAGCCCAACTCTCTCTGGAAACACCATATATTTT. This chain joins TRBV7-6 and TRBJ1-3; D not resolved. This CDR3 spans 14 amino acids. Germline CDR1 and CDR2: SGHVS and FNYEAQ. V lost 5 bases and J lost 0, with 8 bases in between.

The rearrangement uses TRBV6-6 and TRBJ1-3; no firm D call. Germline assignment: CDR1 MNHNY and CDR2 SVGAGI (reference sequence). Trimming removed 7 bases from V and 4 bases from J, with 14 bases in between. There are 14 residues in the CDR3. CDR3 protein: CASTYKGAGNTIYF. The CDR3 DNA reads TGTGCCAGCACCTACAAGGGTGCCGGAAACACCATATATTTT.

Only a few counts were recorded for this clone. The sample has other DNA sequences that encode this CDR3 too. This rearrangement joins TRBV6-1 to TRBJ1-5; 11 bases match TRBD1. This CDR3 is built from 15 residues. From germline, CDR1 is MNHNS and CDR2 SASEGT. V was clipped by 5 bases and J by 4 bases; unmatched bases: 4. The CDR3 coding sequence is TGTGCCAGCAGTAAAGGACAGGGGGCTAATCAGCCCCAGCATTTT. As protein: CASSKGQGANQPQHF.

The chain links TRBV29-1 to TRBJ2-5; TRBD2 matches at 12 bases. The CDR3 sequence is 15 residues long. With 1 base clipped from V and 3 bases from J, the junction kept 3 bases outside the gene matches. CDR1 and CDR2 from the germline V gene are SQVTM and ANQGSEA. This CDR3 is CSVEGTSGKEETQYF. CDR3 DNA: TGCAGCGTTGAAGGGACTAGCGGGAAGGAAGAGACCCAGTACTTC.

CDR3 in amino acids: CASSQTSGSHHNEQFF. CDR3 in DNA: TGTGCCAGCAGCCAAACTAGCGGGAGTCACCACAATGAGCAGTTCTTC. The rearrangement joins TRBV21-1 to TRBJ2-1; the D call of TRBD2 is as the table states it, not checked on the DNA. TRBV21-1 is given as a pseudogene. The CDR3 spans 16 residues.

This clone was recorded a few times. CDR3 coding DNA: TGTGCCAGCAGTACCATCGGGGCAGTCAATCAGCCCCAGCATTTT. Protein: CASSTIGAVNQPQHF. The rearrangement uses TRBV27 and TRBJ1-5; a weak D match, TRBD1 (5 bases). The germline gives CDR1 MNHEY, CDR2 SMNVEV (reference sequence). The V end lost 5 bases, the J end lost 3 bases, and 14 bases lay between the germline ends. This CDR3 is 15 amino acids long.

This rearrangement joins TRBV6-6 to TRBJ2-5, with 14 bases aligning to TRBD2. Unmatched junction bases numbered 5, after V lost 6 bases and J lost 5 bases. Germline-derived CDR1 and CDR2 are MNHNY and SVGAGI (reference sequence). The CDR3 spans 15 residues. The CDR3 here is CASSRGTSGSETQYF. The CDR3, as DNA: TGTGCCAGCAGCCGGGGGACTAGCGGGAGTGAGACCCAGTACTTC.